The clone carrying this T cell receptor (beta chain) was picked up many times. Its matching antigen is unknown. TCRdb used MiXCR to reprocess the multiplex PCR reads, holding one entry per CDR3 protein. The sample lists about 47,000 distinct CDR3 sequences, about 21% occurring once. This entry belongs to a study of breast tumors, draining lymph nodes, adjacent tissues. General study results and limits: Data fit most tumor T cells coming from lymph node, expanding in tumor.

The clonotype comes from a female donor with breast cancer. Some clones in this sample may be carry-over from other donors' samples. Input material: breast tumor tissue.

CDR3 amino acids: CASSLARKTDTQYF. CDR3 in DNA: TGTGCCAGCAGCTTAGCACGAAAGACAGATACGCAGTATTTT. This chain links TRBV11-2 with TRBJ2-3, with D uncertain. V lost 1 base and J 3 bases, leaving 8 bases between the germline ends. Germline V gene sequence: CDR1 SGHAT, CDR2 FQNNGV. The CDR3 covers 14 residues.